The rows below give T cell receptor beta chains drawn from one sample of a study of regulatory T cells in long-lasting Graves disease. TCRdb passed the multiplex PCR reads through MiXCR, listing each CDR3 protein once. The sample has hundreds of thousands of distinct CDR3 sequences, roughly a fifth seen once. Sequencing used peripheral blood mononuclear cells (PBMCs), obtained when the disease was refractory, from a patient treated with antithyroid drugs. The receptor set was obtained from a female donor with Graves disease. Each CDR3 is given with its conserved first and last residue. Each record gives: CDR3 protein, CDR3 DNA, V gene, J gene, clone size, D gene. The D gene is left open where the match is weak. Rows give clone size only sometimes, using once, few, many, or a class for an expanded clone.

CATSDSTGEAGNTIYF	TGTGCCACCAGTGATTCGACAGGGGAGGCTGGAAACACCATATATTTT	TRBV24-1	TRBJ1-3	few	TRBD1
CAWSVGLAQETQYF	TGTGCCTGGAGTGTAGGGCTAGCACAAGAGACCCAGTACTTC	TRBV30	TRBJ2-5	many	-
CASGPATGRDSPLHF	TGTGCTAGTGGGCCCGCGACGGGCCGGGATTCACCCCTCCACTTT	TRBV12-5	TRBJ1-6	-	-
CASSLQQDGEAFF	TGTGCCAGCAGCTTACAACAGGATGGAGAAGCTTTCTTT	TRBV7-9	TRBJ1-1	few	-
CASSDRAGGRKGQYF	TGTGCCAGCAGTGATCGGGCGGGGGGCCGAAAGGGTCAGTACTTC	TRBV6-2/TRBV6-3	TRBJ2-4	many	TRBD2
CASRRIGTGSPEQYF	TGTGCCAGTAGAAGAATCGGGACAGGGAGCCCCGAGCAGTACTTC	TRBV27	TRBJ2-7	-	TRBD1
CASTQERAAIEAFF	TGTGCCAGCACCCAAGAGAGGGCCGCTATTGAAGCTTTCTTT	TRBV12-3/TRBV12-4	TRBJ1-1	-	-
CSVAPGSEETQYF	TGCAGCGTTGCCCCGGGCAGTGAAGAGACCCAGTACTTC	TRBV29-1	TRBJ2-5	-	-
CASSSVHTPSGANVLTF	TGTGCCAGCAGCTCTGTTCATACGCCCTCTGGGGCCAACGTCCTGACTTTC	TRBV5-6	TRBJ2-6	-	-
CASSENYRGNEQYF	TGTGCCAGCAGTGAAAACTACAGGGGAAACGAGCAGTACTTC	TRBV6-1	TRBJ2-7	many	TRBD1
CASSPRLAGAYEQYF	TGTGCCAGCAGTCCCCGGCTAGCGGGGGCCTACGAGCAGTACTTC	TRBV12-3/TRBV12-4	TRBJ2-7	many	TRBD2
CASSVTSTAGETQYF	TGTGCCAGCAGCGTTACCTCTACGGCGGGAGAGACCCAGTACTTC	TRBV9	TRBJ2-5	-	-
CASSSGGRGSNQPQHF	TGTGCCAGCAGCTCGGGGGGTCGGGGAAGCAATCAGCCCCAGCATTTT	TRBV5-4	TRBJ1-5	many	-
CASSSPGSEQYF	TGTGCCAGCTCCTCCCCAGGGAGCGAGCAGTACTTC	TRBV28	TRBJ2-7	many	-
CASSFLVSLRNTEAFF	TGTGCCAGCAGTTTCCTGGTTTCCCTTAGGAACACTGAAGCTTTCTTT	TRBV28	TRBJ1-1	many	-
CSARDSGGVAGGPQGTQYF	TGCAGTGCTAGAGATTCGGGGGGTGTAGCGGGGGGGCCGCAAGGGACGCAGTATTTT	TRBV20-1	TRBJ2-3	-	TRBD2
CASAHLRDRGRGYGYTF	TGTGCCAGCGCCCATCTAAGGGACAGGGGACGAGGCTATGGCTACACCTTC	TRBV6-4	TRBJ1-2	many	TRBD1
CSAPYRGNTEAFF	TGCAGTGCTCCTTACAGGGGGAACACTGAAGCTTTCTTT	TRBV20-1	TRBJ1-1	-	TRBD1
CASSLGGLGGQPQHF	TGTGCCAGCAGCTTAGGAGGACTCGGCGGGCAGCCCCAGCATTTT	TRBV7-9	TRBJ1-5	few	-
CASSRFSGELFF	TGTGCCAGCAGTCGCTTCTCCGGGGAGCTGTTTTTT	TRBV7-9	TRBJ2-2	many	-
CSASRGVDTEAFF	TGCAGTGCTTCGAGGGGGGTGGACACTGAAGCTTTCTTT	TRBV20-1	TRBJ1-1	-	-
CASSLSATEAFF	TGTGCCAGCAGCTTGAGCGCCACTGAAGCTTTCTTT	TRBV13	TRBJ1-1	-	-
CASSSLTRAETQYF	TGTGCCAGCAGCTCCCTGACCAGGGCGGAGACCCAGTACTTC	TRBV13	TRBJ2-5	many	-
CASSSQPLGGGGANVLTF	TGCGCCAGCAGCTCCCAACCCCTCGGGGGTGGTGGGGCCAACGTCCTGACTTTC	TRBV5-1	TRBJ2-6	-	-
CAISKTRDRSDGKLFF	TGTGCCATCAGTAAGACAAGGGACCGGTCGGATGGGAAACTGTTTTTT	TRBV10-3	TRBJ1-4	few	-
CASSFSAVSNQPQHF	TGTGCCAGCAGTTTTAGTGCGGTTAGCAATCAGCCCCAGCATTTT	TRBV27	TRBJ1-5	-	-
CASSSSGSGIAYNEQFF	TGTGCCAGCAGTTCCTCCGGGAGCGGGATTGCCTACAATGAGCAGTTCTTC	TRBV28	TRBJ2-1	-	TRBD2
CASSGDFAYYGYTF	TGTGCCAGCAGTGGGGACTTCGCCTACTATGGCTACACCTTC	TRBV6-1	TRBJ1-2	-	-
CASSSGQRTEAFF	TGCGCCAGCAGCTCGGGACAGAGAACTGAAGCTTTCTTT	TRBV7-9	TRBJ1-1	many	TRBD1
CASGLAGLGQETQYF	TGTGCCAGCGGCTTAGCGGGACTAGGTCAAGAGACCCAGTACTTC	TRBV7-9	TRBJ2-5	-	TRBD2
CASGQADRSLQGYTF	TGTGCCAGCGGCCAGGCGGACAGGTCCCTACAGGGCTACACCTTC	TRBV14	TRBJ1-2	-	TRBD1
CASSLADLGYNEQFF	TGTGCCAGCAGCTTAGCGGATCTTGGGTACAATGAGCAGTTCTTC	TRBV7-2	TRBJ2-1	-	-
CASSGRGAGLFF	TGTGCCAGCAGTGGACGGGGGGCCGGACTGTTTTTT	TRBV25-1	TRBJ1-4	few	-
CASSLQGQNYGYTF	TGTGCCAGCAGCTTACAAGGTCAGAACTATGGCTACACCTTC	TRBV7-8	TRBJ1-2	many	-
CSASPYEQYF	TGCAGTGCCTCCCCCTACGAGCAGTACTTC	TRBV20-1	TRBJ2-7	many	-
CASSPKTTYGYTF	TGTGCCAGCAGCCCAAAAACCACCTATGGCTACACCTTC	TRBV12-3/TRBV12-4	TRBJ1-2	many	-
CASGSTGDVAGELFF	TGCGCCAGCGGATCGACAGGAGATGTTGCCGGGGAGCTGTTTTTT	TRBV5-1	TRBJ2-2	-	-
CSVVGQVLTYEQYF	TGCAGTGTTGTGGGACAGGTCTTAACCTACGAGCAGTACTTC	TRBV20-1	TRBJ2-7	many	TRBD1
CASSLYGQGREQYF	TGCGCCAGCAGCTTGTACGGACAGGGTCGGGAGCAGTACTTC	TRBV5-1	TRBJ2-7	-	TRBD1
CASSFGQGDGYTF	TGTGCCAGCAGTTTCGGCCAGGGCGATGGCTACACCTTC	TRBV25-1	TRBJ1-2	few	-
CASSPTGGTNIQYF	TGTGCCAGCTCACCGACAGGGGGCACAAACATTCAGTACTTC	TRBV18	TRBJ2-4	-	TRBD1
CSARELQETQYF	TGCAGTGCCCGGGAGTTACAAGAGACCCAGTACTTC	TRBV20-1	TRBJ2-5	many	-
CASSNRVSPLHF	TGTGCCAGCAGTAACAGGGTCTCACCCCTCCACTTT	TRBV27	TRBJ1-6	-	-
CSALTGRIYGYTF	TGCAGTGCTCTGACAGGGAGGATCTATGGCTACACCTTC	TRBV20-1	TRBJ1-2	few	TRBD1
CASSFGGSISEQYF	TGTGCCAGCAGCTTTGGCGGGAGTATTTCCGAGCAGTACTTC	TRBV11-2	TRBJ2-7	many	TRBD2
CASSWYRGRADTGELFF	TGTGCCAGCAGTTGGTACAGGGGGCGCGCGGACACCGGGGAGCTGTTTTTT	TRBV6-5	TRBJ2-2	-	TRBD1
CASRHTGTKADTQYF	TGCGCCAGCAGACATACCGGGACGAAGGCAGATACGCAGTATTTT	TRBV4-1	TRBJ2-3	-	-
CASKGDGDTQYF	TGTGCCAGCAAGGGGGATGGAGATACGCAGTATTTT	TRBV12-3/TRBV12-4	TRBJ2-3	few	-
CASSLNRGQEPEAFF	TGTGCCAGCAGCCTCAACAGGGGGCAGGAACCTGAAGCTTTCTTT	TRBV7-2	TRBJ1-1	many	TRBD1
CASSADGMTTEAFF	TGTGCCAGCAGTGCCGACGGGATGACCACTGAAGCTTTCTTT	TRBV2	TRBJ1-1	many	-
CASSFPPGGIGYEQYF	TGTGCCAGCAGTTTTCCCCCTGGCGGGATTGGCTACGAGCAGTACTTC	TRBV28	TRBJ2-7	many	-
CSASSADGAGEKLFF	TGCAGTGCTAGCTCCGCGGACGGGGCGGGTGAAAAACTGTTTTTT	TRBV20-1	TRBJ1-4	few	-
CASSLSGGGEQFF	TGTGCCAGCAGCTTATCGGGAGGTGGTGAGCAGTTCTTC	TRBV11-3	TRBJ2-1	-	TRBD2
CASSVRGQETQYF	TGTGCCAGCAGTGTCAGGGGACAAGAGACCCAGTACTTC	TRBV6-1	TRBJ2-5	many	-
CASSVAPAGGQETQYF	TGTGCCAGCAGCGTAGCCCCTGCGGGAGGCCAAGAGACCCAGTACTTC	TRBV9	TRBJ2-5	-	TRBD2
CASSLRRLLGEQYF	TGTGCCAGCAGTTTACGTCGTCTCCTCGGCGAGCAGTACTTC	TRBV27	TRBJ2-7	-	-
CASRTTLGTVSGNTIYF	TGTGCCAGCAGGACCACACTTGGGACGGTCTCTGGAAACACCATATATTTT	TRBV2	TRBJ1-3	many	-
CASSQLVKFGLGTEAFF	TGTGCCAGCAGCCAACTTGTGAAGTTTGGCCTGGGGACTGAAGCTTTCTTT	TRBV14	TRBJ1-1	-	-
CASRVLRNSNQPQHF	TGTGCCAGCAGGGTACTTAGGAATAGCAATCAGCCCCAGCATTTT	TRBV2	TRBJ1-5	many	-
CASSFLAGSTQYF	TGTGCCAGCAGTTTTCTAGCGGGGTCGACCCAGTACTTC	TRBV12-3/TRBV12-4	TRBJ2-5	many	TRBD2